The following is a TCR beta chain sequence with its context. As processed by the authors: Estimated nucleated cell counts came from reference gene primer amplification. Sequencing was performed with immunoSEQ multiplex PCR; in TCRdb, only in-frame clones are kept and a portion is missing. V and J calls and clone size are those listed in that table; D and trimming were worked out from the DNA. The table records about 220,000 clones, around three quarters of them present only once. This record comes from a study of blood T cell repertoires in COVID-19. Study-wide context: Material from acute and convalescent COVID-19 was sourced from the United States, Italy and Spain. From T cells, B-cell-depleted T cells, or PBMCs came the material, which was cDNA or gDNA.

The J segment lost 3 bases and the V segment lost 3 bases, leaving 4 bases of the junction unmatched. Germline V gene sequence: CDR1 MGHDK, CDR2 SYGVNS. CDR3 length: 15 amino acids. The sequence was collected from a woman aged 70 to 79 with acute or convalescent COVID-19. The chain carries TRBV25-1 and TRBJ1-4, with TRBD1 matching over 7 bases. Sequencing was carried out using peripheral blood. As DNA, the CDR3 is TGTGCCAGCAGTGAGGAAACAGGGGCTAATGAAAAACTGTTTTTT. It specifies CASSEETGANEKLFF.